Presented here are 24 T cell receptor beta chains from one specimen sequenced in a study of cytomegalovirus exposure and HLA in healthy donors. Primers included in the PCR were 60 Vbeta and 13 Jbeta primers. Measured with immunoSEQ multiplex PCR; TCRdb has only the in-frame clones, and not every one. Found here are over 130,000 clones, about 80% of them singletons; the top ten hold 1.8%. The sequencing input was PBMCs. These receptors all stem from a man between 35 and 55 years old in good health and CMV-seronegative.

This chain joins TRBV7-9 and TRBJ2-7; 9 bases align to TRBD1. The CDR3 loop spans 15 amino acids. V trimming: 6 bases; J trimming: 1 base; junction bases outside the gene matches: 7. Germline V CDR1 and CDR2: SEHNR, FQNEAQ (reference sequence). In DNA, the CDR3 is TGTGCCAGCAGTTTCTGGGACAGGGCTTCCTACGAGCAGTACTTC. Amino acids: CASSFWDRASYEQYF.

This rearrangement joins TRBV28 to TRBJ2-3; D possibly corresponds to TRBD2 (5 bases). V was trimmed by 8 bases and J by 0 bases, leaving 15 bases between them. The CDR3 runs 15 residues. CDR1 and CDR2 from the germline V gene are MDHEN and SYDVKM. This CDR3 reads CASYSPVASTDTQYF. The CDR3 bases are TGTGCCAGCTATAGCCCCGTAGCGAGCACAGATACGCAGTATTTT.

This clone was counted only a few times. V usage is TRBV6-1 and J usage is TRBJ2-7; D call uncertain. The CDR3 runs 10 residues. V was trimmed by 5 bases and J by 10 bases, leaving 9 bases between them. Germline lookup yields CDR1 MNHNS and CDR2 SASEGT. The CDR3 region is CASSYSSQYF. CDR3 nucleotides: TGTGCCAGCAGTTACTCGAGTCAGTACTTC.

The chain is built from TRBV27 and TRBJ2-3; 10 nucleotides line up with TRBD2. The CDR3 loop spans 16 amino acids. The germline gives CDR1 MNHEY, CDR2 SMNVEV (reference sequence). Losses at the gene ends were 6 bases for V and 3 bases for J; bases not matched to a gene: 9. CDR3 nucleotides: TGTGCCAGCAGAGAACGAGCGGGGGGGTCGACAGATACGCAGTATTTT. The encoded protein is CASRERAGGSTDTQYF.

The chain couples TRBV27 to TRBJ2-1; 9 nucleotides match TRBD2. The CDR3 runs 13 residues. Trimming cost V 7 bases and J 8 bases; bases outside gene matches: 6. Germline-derived CDR1 and CDR2 are MNHEY and SMNVEV (reference sequence). CDR3 amino acids: CASNGGGAHEQFF. The CDR3 nucleotides are TGTGCCAGCAACGGCGGGGGGGCCCATGAGCAGTTCTTC.

This clone came up once. The V gene is TRBV25-1, the J gene TRBJ2-1, with 9 bases aligning to TRBD1. Germline CDR1 and CDR2: MGHDK and SYGVNS. The ends lost 4 bases at V and 7 bases at J; junction bases unmatched: 8. The CDR3 sequence is 15 residues long. The CDR3 DNA sequence: TGTGCCAGCAGTGGGGGACAGGGAACGAGGAATGAGCAGTTCTTC. It translates to CASSGGQGTRNEQFF.

The chain uses TRBV28 and TRBJ2-7, with 9 nucleotides matching TRBD2. This CDR3 is built from 15 residues. J gave up 1 base and V 2 bases, and 3 bases lay outside the gene matches. CDR1 is MDHEN, CDR2 SYDVKM, per germline. CDR3 DNA: TGTGCCAGCAGTTTAAGTAGCGGGAGTTCCTACGAGCAGTACTTC. Translation gives CASSLSSGSSYEQYF.

This chain links TRBV7-6 with TRBJ2-7; D is ambiguous. The CDR3 consists of 16 residues. The V end was cut by 3 bases, the J end by 4 bases, with 19 bases between. Germline assignment: CDR1 SGHVS and CDR2 FNYEAQ. The CDR3 DNA is TGTGCCAGCAGCTTTCTAAGATATGTAGTAGTGTACGAGCAGTACTTC. Amino acids: CASSFLRYVVVYEQYF.

This clone came up once. The gene calls are TRBV14 and TRBJ2-1; TRBD2 agrees at 11 bases. CDR3 length equals 22 residues. In germline, CDR1 is SGHDN, CDR2 FVKESK. The V segment lost 0 bases and the J segment 1 base; nucleotides outside the gene matches: 17. In nucleotides, the CDR3 is TGTGCCAGCAGCCAAGACCCCTGGCTAGCGGGAGGTAACACACCATCCTACAATGAGCAGTTCTTC. Protein: CASSQDPWLAGGNTPSYNEQFF.

The chain is built from TRBV19 and TRBJ2-2; TRBD1 agrees at 7 bases. Looked up from germline, CDR1 is LNHDA and CDR2 is SQIVND (reference sequence). After removal of 4 bases from V and 1 base from J, the junction contained 3 bases not matched to a gene. This CDR3 spans 15 amino acids. CDR3 nucleotides: TGTGCCAGTAGTACAGGGGGTTTGAACACCGGGGAGCTGTTTTTT. Translated: CASSTGGLNTGELFF.

This rearrangement joins TRBV28 to TRBJ2-5; 11 bases map to TRBD1. The end of the DNA fits TRBJ2-7 better, so the J call may be wrong. The CDR3 is 16 amino acids. The germline CDR1 and CDR2 sequences are MDHEN and SYDVKM. The CDR3 loop is CASTPTLGQGAYEQYF. For the CDR3, the DNA is TGTGCCAGCACACCCACTCTGGGACAGGGGGCCTACGAGCAGTACTTC.

The genes are TRBV5-4 and TRBJ2-7; a weak D match, TRBD1 (6 bases). Germline V gene lookup returns CDR1 SGHNT and CDR2 YYREEE (reference sequence). The length of the CDR3 is 12 residues. V was pared by 4 bases and J by 6 bases, with 11 bases between. CDR3 amino acids: CASSPTGREQYF. The CDR3 nucleotides are TGTGCCAGCAGCCCCACAGGGCGCGAGCAGTACTTC.

The V gene is TRBV4-2, the J gene TRBJ1-5; no clear D gene. Trimming took 0 bases from V and 0 from J, leaving 9 bases between them. The CDR3 runs 16 residues. Germline V gives CDR1 LGHNA, CDR2 YNFKEQ. CDR3: CASSQDLTFSNQPQHF. The CDR3 region has the DNA TGTGCCAGCAGCCAAGATTTGACATTTAGCAATCAGCCCCAGCATTTT.

The rearrangement links TRBV28 to TRBJ2-3; 10 nucleotides align to TRBD1. The CDR3 runs 16 residues. Germline values: CDR1 MDHEN, CDR2 SYDVKM. V lost 5 bases, J lost 8 bases, and 13 bases stayed unmatched. In DNA, the CDR3 is TGTGCCAGCAGTCTCTACGGGACAGGGGCAGGGGGTACGCAGTATTTT. Its protein is CASSLYGTGAGGTQYF.

The chain employs TRBV6-5 and TRBJ2-2; D uncertain. The CDR3 spans 12 residues. Germline-derived CDR1 and CDR2 are MNHEY and SVGAGI. The V end was cut by 8 bases, the J end by 5 bases, with 9 bases between. DNA for the CDR3: TGTGCCAGCCTAGGATGGACCGGGGAGCTGTTTTTT. It specifies CASLGWTGELFF.

The V call is TRBV7-9, the J call TRBJ1-6; 7 bases line up with TRBD1. The germline gives CDR1 SEHNR, CDR2 FQNEAQ (reference sequence). With V trimmed by 3 bases and J by 11 bases, 7 bases remained unmatched. This CDR3 has 14 residues. The CDR3: CASSFGQDSTPLHF. CDR3 in DNA: TGTGCCAGCAGCTTTGGACAGGACTCTACACCCCTCCACTTT.

The genes are TRBV28 and TRBJ2-1; D remains unclear. The CDR3 extends over 13 amino acids. The germline CDR1 and CDR2 sequences are MDHEN and SYDVKM. Trimming took off 8 bases at V and 0 bases at J, with 8 bases between the two ends. The CDR3 nucleotides read TGTGCCAGCCTCCGGAGCTCCTACAATGAGCAGTTCTTC. It codes for CASLRSSYNEQFF.

The chain links TRBV4-3 to TRBJ2-3, with 7 bases fitting TRBD2. The CDR3 has 16 amino acids. J gave up 4 bases and V 2 bases, and 9 bases lay outside the gene matches. CDR1 is LGHNA, CDR2 YSLEER, per germline. The CDR3 spells CASSQYGQRGPDTQYF. The CDR3 DNA follows: TGCGCCAGCAGCCAATACGGTCAGCGGGGCCCAGATACGCAGTATTTT.

The CDR3: CASTHSYEQYF. DNA for the CDR3: TGTGCCAGCACCCACTCCTACGAGCAGTACTTC. The chain uses TRBV28 and TRBJ2-5; the D is unclear. The DNA end lines up better with TRBJ2-7; the J call may be wrong. Germline CDR1 is MDHEN and CDR2 is SYDVKM. The CDR3 is 11 amino acids.

The gene calls are TRBV9 and TRBJ2-7, with 12 bases lining up with TRBD1. CDR3 length: 15 residues. Trimming took 4 bases from V and 7 from J; bases not matched to a gene: 9. The germline V gene encodes CDR1 SGDLS and CDR2 YYNGEE. The CDR3 DNA reads as TGTGCCAGCAGCCCCGGGGGACAGGGGGCGGGAGAGCAGTACTTC. Encoded protein: CASSPGGQGAGEQYF.

The chain joins TRBV6-1 to TRBJ2-2, with 8 bases identical to TRBD2. Germline loops: CDR1 MNHNS, CDR2 SASEGT. Unmatched junction bases numbered 3, after V lost 6 bases and J lost 3 bases. The CDR3 runs to 14 residues. The CDR3 loop is CASRSGGDTGELFF. CDR3 coding DNA: TGTGCCAGCAGGTCGGGAGGGGACACCGGGGAGCTGTTTTTT.

The V call is TRBV11-2, the J call TRBJ2-7; 8 nucleotides agree with TRBD1. This CDR3 is 14 amino acids long. Germline V gene lookup returns CDR1 SGHAT and CDR2 FQNNGV. The V segment lost 1 base and the J segment 3 bases; nucleotides outside the gene matches: 2. The CDR3 here is CASSLGTGFYEQYF. CDR3 DNA sequence: TGTGCCAGCAGCTTAGGGACAGGGTTCTACGAGCAGTACTTC.

This chain links TRBV6-1 with TRBJ2-7, with TRBD1 matching over 8 bases. The V gene's germline CDR1 is MNHNS and CDR2 SASEGT. The CDR3 consists of 15 residues. J gave up 4 bases and V 3 bases, and 8 bases lay outside the gene matches. DNA of the CDR3: TGTGCCAGCAGTGAGACGGGACAGGCGTTATACGAGCAGTACTTC. Protein sequence: CASSETGQALYEQYF.

The chain recombines TRBV20-1 with TRBJ2-7, with D hard to call. Trimming shortened V by 6 bases and J by 4 bases, and 10 bases separated the two germline ends. The CDR3 has 11 residues. Germline V lookup: CDR1 DFQATT, CDR2 SNEGSKA (reference sequence). As DNA, the CDR3 is TGCAGTGCCCCAACTTATTACGAGCAGTACTTC. Protein sequence: CSAPTYYEQYF.